Each of the 18 T cell receptor beta chains below was sequenced from the same sample in a study of cytomegalovirus exposure and HLA in healthy donors. Amplification used 60 Vbeta primers and 13 Jbeta primers. Sequencing used immunoSEQ multiplex PCR; TCRdb keeps in-frame clones, though not all of them. This repertoire shows about 71,000 clones, less than 85% found once; its top ten account for roughly 9.8%. Specimen: PBMCs. The receptors come from a woman between 45 and 65 years old in good health and CMV-seropositive.

The gene calls are TRBV28 and TRBJ2-3; 12 bases are a match to TRBD2. This CDR3 has 15 residues. The V gene end was trimmed by 6 bases and the J gene end by 4 bases; junction bases not matched to a gene: 5. Germline V gene sequence: CDR1 MDHEN, CDR2 SYDVKM. This CDR3 reads CASRILAGGSDTQYF. Here the CDR3 DNA reads TGTGCCAGCAGGATACTAGCGGGGGGCTCAGATACGCAGTATTTT.

The chain is built from TRBV5-6 and TRBJ1-2, with no clear D. Germline CDR1 and CDR2: SGHDT and YYEEEE. This CDR3 spans 13 amino acids. The V end lost 4 bases, the J end lost 4 bases, and 11 bases lay between the germline ends. The CDR3 region is CASSTVTAYGYTF. DNA of the CDR3: TGTGCCAGCAGCACGGTCACAGCCTATGGCTACACCTTC.

The rearrangement links TRBV5-4 to TRBJ2-1; 7 nucleotides match TRBD2. The CDR3 extends over 15 amino acids. CDR1 is SGHNT and CDR2 is YYREEE in the germline V gene (reference sequence). Unmatched junction bases numbered 4, after V lost 4 bases and J lost 0 bases. CDR3 region: CASSLSGFSYNEQFF. CDR3 coding DNA: TGTGCCAGCAGCCTTAGCGGGTTCTCCTACAATGAGCAGTTCTTC.

This clone occurred a few times. The chain is built from TRBV2 and TRBJ2-6; D is undetermined. The CDR3 runs to 14 residues. Trimming stripped 4 bases from V and 0 bases from J, with 4 bases between. Looked up from germline, CDR1 is SNHLY and CDR2 is FYNNEI. This chain's CDR3 is CASSANSGANVLTF. DNA for the CDR3: TGTGCCAGCAGTGCAAACTCTGGGGCCAACGTCCTGACTTTC.

By share of the sample, this clone is medium-sized. The chain employs TRBV27 and TRBJ2-1; 9 bases line up with TRBD1. Per the germline V gene, CDR1 is MNHEY and CDR2 is SMNVEV (reference sequence). This CDR3 contains 14 residues. The V segment lost 6 bases and the J segment 6 bases; nucleotides outside the gene matches: 6. The CDR3 is CASRGQGMVNEQFF. The CDR3 nucleotides are TGTGCCAGCAGGGGACAGGGAATGGTCAATGAGCAGTTCTTC.

The rearrangement links TRBV19 to TRBJ1-2, with 11 bases lining up with TRBD1. In germline, CDR1 is LNHDA, CDR2 SQIVND (reference sequence). With V trimmed by 4 bases and J by 3 bases, 4 bases remained unmatched. The CDR3 consists of 15 residues. For the CDR3, the DNA is TGTGCCAGTAGTAGGGACAGGGGGTCCCACTATGGCTACACCTTC. Its translation is CASSRDRGSHYGYTF.

This clone appeared a few times. This chain links TRBV5-8 with TRBJ2-2; 8 positions match TRBD1. This CDR3 has 15 residues. Germline assignment: CDR1 SGHTS and CDR2 YDEGEE. Unmatched junction bases numbered 5, after V lost 4 bases and J lost 3 bases. The CDR3 sequence is CASSVAGGYTGELFF. The CDR3 DNA reads TGTGCCAGCAGCGTAGCAGGGGGCTACACCGGGGAGCTGTTTTTT.

The CDR3 spells CATSRTSTAQYF. CDR3 bases: TGTGCCACCAGCAGAACTAGTACTGCGCAGTATTTT. The chain recombines TRBV15 with TRBJ2-3; D possibly corresponds to TRBD2 (5 bases). The CDR3 is made up of 12 amino acids. The V gene's germline CDR1 is LNHNV and CDR2 YYDKDF (reference sequence). Trimming cost V 2 bases and J 10 bases, with 10 bases left between them.

The rearrangement joins TRBV30 to TRBJ1-2; 7 bases agree with TRBD1. Germline V CDR1 and CDR2: GTSNPN, SVGIG (reference sequence). The ends lost 7 bases at V and 7 bases at J; junction bases unmatched: 12. This CDR3 comprises 13 residues. CDR3 DNA: TGTGCCTCGGCGCTAGGGGGCGTTTTTGGCTACACCTTC. Protein sequence: CASALGGVFGYTF.

V is TRBV7-3 and J is TRBJ1-3; D uncertain. V lost 4 bases and J 2 bases, leaving 6 bases between the germline ends. CDR3 length: 13 residues. Germline assignment: CDR1 SGHTA and CDR2 FQGTGA. CDR3 amino acids: CASSSTTGNTIYF. CDR3 bases: TGTGCCAGCAGCTCGACTACTGGAAACACCATATATTTT.

Concerning this clone: A read error may produce the germline difference seen at one junction end. The chain employs TRBV20-1 and TRBJ1-5; TRBD1 matches at 8 bases. Germline values: CDR1 DFQATT, CDR2 SNEGSKA (reference sequence). This CDR3 is built from 11 residues. The CDR3 here is CSARPTGETLF. Here the CDR3 DNA reads TGCAGTGCTAGACCGACAGGGGAGACCCTTTTT.

V is TRBV7-3 and J is TRBJ2-1; weak D call: TRBD1 (5 bases). Trimming pared 5 bases from V and 0 bases from J, leaving 11 bases between. From germline, CDR1 is SGHTA and CDR2 FQGTGA. This CDR3 is built from 15 residues. The CDR3 DNA reads TGTGCCAGCAGCATGACAGCGAGCTCCTACAATGAGCAGTTCTTC. It codes for CASSMTASSYNEQFF.

This clone was recorded once. This chain links TRBV27 with TRBJ1-2; 8 nucleotides line up with TRBD1. V shed 1 base, J shed 3 bases, and the junction held 10 bases outside the gene matches. Germline V gene sequence: CDR1 MNHEY, CDR2 SMNVEV (reference sequence). The CDR3 extends over 17 amino acids. CDR3 sequence: CASSLFPPDRAYYGYTF. The CDR3 DNA follows: TGTGCCAGCAGTTTATTCCCTCCGGACAGGGCCTACTATGGCTACACCTTC.

The rearrangement joins TRBV11-2 to TRBJ1-2; D unclear. CDR3 length equals 12 residues. From germline, CDR1 is SGHAT and CDR2 FQNNGV. Trimming left V 0 bases short and J 4 bases short, with 3 bases between. The CDR3 here is CASSLDSYGYTF. The CDR3, as DNA: TGTGCCAGCAGCTTAGATAGCTATGGCTACACCTTC.

The V gene is TRBV19, the J gene TRBJ2-7; 10 nucleotides line up with TRBD2. With V trimmed by 0 bases and J by 0 bases, 8 bases remained unmatched. The CDR3 totals 18 residues. Germline values: CDR1 LNHDA, CDR2 SQIVND (reference sequence). The CDR3 protein is CASSIERGLATLSYEQYF. In DNA, the CDR3 is TGTGCCAGTAGTATAGAAAGGGGACTAGCGACCCTCTCCTACGAGCAGTACTTC.

This clone was seen a single time. The chain joins TRBV6-4 to TRBJ2-3; a possible D gene is TRBD1 (6 bases). Trimming removed 3 bases from V and 2 bases from J, with 12 bases in between. The CDR3 is 15 amino acids. The germline V gene encodes CDR1 MRHNA and CDR2 SNTAGT. The CDR3 region has the DNA TGTGCCAGCAGTGAGGGGGCAGGAAACACAGATACGCAGTATTTT. Protein sequence: CASSEGAGNTDTQYF.

This clone came up once. This chain links TRBV13 with TRBJ1-4; D not certain. The CDR3 runs to 14 residues. Trimming pared 4 bases from V and 0 bases from J, leaving 6 bases between. Germline CDR1 reads PRHDT; CDR2 reads FYEKMQ (reference sequence). CDR3 amino acids: CASSSGATNEKLFF. The DNA for the CDR3 is TGTGCCAGCAGCTCGGGTGCAACTAATGAAAAACTGTTTTTT.

This clone showed up just a few times. The chain uses TRBV5-1 and TRBJ2-2; TRBD1 matches 9 bases. Germline loops: CDR1 SGHRS, CDR2 YFSETQ. The CDR3 sequence is 15 residues long. The V and J ends lost 4 bases and 4 bases, in that order; junction bases with no gene match: 5. Here the CDR3 reads CASSQGQGSTGELFF. The CDR3 region has the DNA TGCGCCAGCAGCCAAGGACAGGGGAGCACCGGGGAGCTGTTTTTT.